Below, 27 T cell receptor beta chains from the same sample are listed, as sequenced in a study of pediatric ulcerative colitis. Rectal tissue came from one to two pinch biopsies taken at colonoscopy. Produced via immunoSEQ multiplex PCR; TCRdb's table is partial and in-frame only. The data show tens of thousands of clones, with more than 70% seen just once and roughly 0.7% held by the top ten. Sequencing used gut tissue. The receptors stem from a boy younger than 18 with moderate ulcerative colitis.

V usage is TRBV2 and J usage is TRBJ2-1; 10 bases align to TRBD2. CDR3 length: 14 amino acids. The junction had 8 bases not matched to a gene; V was cut back by 4 bases and J by 11 bases. Germline V gene lookup returns CDR1 SNHLY and CDR2 FYNNEI. CDR3 sequence: CASSGSSGSNKQFF. The CDR3, as DNA: TGTGCCAGCAGTGGGTCTAGCGGGAGTAACAAGCAGTTCTTC. Using reference TRBV2 and TRBJ2-1 for the parts outside the CDR3, the full variable domain is EPEVTQTPSHQVTQMGQEVILRCVPISNHLYFYWYRQILGQKVEFLVSFYNNEISEKSEIFDDQFSVERPDGSNFTLKIRSTKLEDSAMYFCASSGSSGSNKQFFGPGTRLTVL.

V usage is TRBV7-6 and J usage is TRBJ2-5; no definite D call. The germline V gene encodes CDR1 SGHVS and CDR2 FNYEAQ. The CDR3 has 12 amino acids. Trimming stripped 0 bases from V and 5 bases from J, with 4 bases between. CDR3 sequence: CASSLARETQYF. The CDR3 DNA reads TGTGCCAGCAGCTTAGCGCGGGAGACCCAGTACTTC. The full variable domain, rest sourced from reference TRBV7-6 and TRBJ2-5, is GAGVSQSPRYKVTKRGQDVALRCDPISGHVSLYWYRQALGQGPEFLTYFNYEAQQDKSGLPNDRFSAERPEGSISTLTIQRTEQRDSAMYRCASSLARETQYFGPGTRLLVL.

The chain uses TRBV27 and TRBJ2-1; TRBD2 is a possible D gene (6 bases). CDR1 and CDR2 from the germline V gene are MNHEY and SMNVEV (reference sequence). The CDR3 is 14 amino acids. Trimming left V 5 bases short and J 6 bases short, with 14 bases between. As DNA, the CDR3 is TGTGCCAGCAGTGGCACCTGGGACTCCAATGAGCAGTTCTTC. Its translation is CASSGTWDSNEQFF.

A few counts support this clone. The rearrangement uses TRBV15 and TRBJ1-2; D not resolved. V was pared by 0 bases and J by 5 bases, with 10 bases between. Germline V gene data show CDR1 as LNHNV and CDR2 as YYDKDF (reference sequence). CDR3 size: 14 residues. The chain's CDR3 is CATSRESLVYGYTF. The CDR3 DNA is TGTGCCACCAGCAGAGAGTCCCTAGTGTATGGCTACACCTTC.

The genes are TRBV7-9 and TRBJ2-7, with D unresolved. V was clipped by 5 bases and J by 3 bases, with 8 bases between them. Germline assignment: CDR1 SEHNR and CDR2 FQNEAQ (reference sequence). This CDR3 spans 12 amino acids. The CDR3 loop reads CASSGDGYEQYF. In DNA form, the CDR3 reads TGTGCCAGCAGCGGCGACGGCTACGAGCAGTACTTC.

The chain couples TRBV15 to TRBJ2-3; tentatively, D is TRBD1 (6 bases). This CDR3 has 16 residues. The V gene lost 0 bases and the J gene lost 1 base, with 11 bases spanning the gap. The germline V gene has CDR1 LNHNV and CDR2 YYDKDF (reference sequence). This CDR3 reads CATSREGGSGTDTQYF. The CDR3 nucleotides are TGTGCCACCAGCAGAGAAGGGGGTAGCGGCACAGATACGCAGTATTTT.

The rearrangement uses TRBV7-2 and TRBJ2-1, with 7 bases identical to TRBD2. Looked up from germline, CDR1 is SGHTA and CDR2 is FQGNSA. The V segment lost 1 base and the J segment 8 bases; nucleotides outside the gene matches: 8. CDR3 length equals 15 residues. The CDR3 is CASSLGGRASDEQFF. CDR3 coding DNA: TGTGCCAGCAGCTTAGGGGGGAGGGCCAGCGATGAGCAGTTCTTC.

The J gene is TRBJ2-2, the V gene TRBV25-1; 7 nucleotides align to TRBD1. From germline, CDR1 is MGHDK and CDR2 SYGVNS. The CDR3 is 14 residues long. CDR3 nucleotides: TGTGCTACAGCAATACAGGAAGGGGGCCGGGAGCTGTTTTTT. It specifies CATAIQEGGRELFF.

The rearrangement joins TRBV5-8 to TRBJ2-1, with TRBD2 identical over 7 bases. The CDR3 is 13 residues long. Germline-derived CDR1 and CDR2 are SGHTS and YDEGEE. J gave up 7 bases and V 1 base, and 2 bases lay outside the gene matches. The CDR3 DNA follows: TGTGCCAGCAGCTTGTTGGGGGGGAATGAGCAGTTCTTC. This encodes CASSLLGGNEQFF.

This clone has more than one count but fewer than ten. The V call is TRBV7-9, the J call TRBJ1-3; D ambiguous. The V end lost 6 bases, the J end lost 0 bases, and 9 bases lay between the germline ends. This CDR3 spans 14 amino acids. The germline gives CDR1 SEHNR, CDR2 FQNEAQ (reference sequence). The CDR3 bases are TGTGCCAGCAGAATAGGGAGCTCTGGAAACACCATATATTTT. Translated: CASRIGSSGNTIYF.

The J gene is TRBJ2-2, the V gene TRBV7-3; D is unclear. The CDR3 sequence is 16 residues long. Germline values: CDR1 SGHTA, CDR2 FQGTGA. Trimming pared 4 bases from V and 0 bases from J, leaving 12 bases between. The CDR3 reads CASSSHPHPNTGELFF. DNA for the CDR3: TGTGCCAGCAGCTCCCACCCACACCCGAACACCGGGGAGCTGTTTTTT.

This chain uses TRBV12-5 with TRBJ2-3; D is unresolved. The CDR3 is 14 amino acids. The germline gives CDR1 LGHNT, CDR2 FRNRAP. With 0 bases removed from V and 4 bases from J, the gap between germline ends came to 8 bases. Here the CDR3 reads CASGLVPGPDTQYF. Written as DNA, the CDR3 is TGTGCTAGTGGTTTGGTACCGGGTCCAGATACGCAGTATTTT.

This chain uses TRBV28 with TRBJ2-7, with TRBD1 matching over 10 bases. The CDR3 contains 14 residues. The V and J ends lost 4 bases and 3 bases, in that order; junction bases with no gene match: 3. Per germline, CDR1 MDHEN and CDR2 SYDVKM. The CDR3 reads CASSSRDRGYEQYF. Written as DNA, the CDR3 is TGTGCCAGCAGTTCTCGGGACAGGGGCTACGAGCAGTACTTC.

The chain has TRBV19 and TRBJ2-3; D is unclear. This CDR3 region has 14 residues. V was trimmed by 7 bases and J by 2 bases, leaving 13 bases between them. Per germline, CDR1 LNHDA and CDR2 SQIVND (reference sequence). The CDR3 region is CASTPGVFTDTQYF. CDR3 nucleotide sequence: TGTGCCAGTACCCCTGGGGTTTTCACAGATACGCAGTATTTT.

In the case of this clone: The junction and the germline gene differ at one end; a read error may be behind it. As DNA, the CDR3 is TGTGCCCGCAGCGAGGAAGGGACAGGGGGGGAGACCCAGTACTTC. Protein sequence: CARSEEGTGGETQYF. The rearrangement joins TRBV9 to TRBJ2-5; 11 positions agree with TRBD1. Germline assignment: CDR1 SGDLS and CDR2 YYNGEE. The CDR3 sequence is 15 residues long.

The V and J genes are TRBV7-8 and TRBJ2-7; 7 bases are a match to TRBD2. CDR3 length equals 18 residues. After removal of 6 bases from V and 3 bases from J, the junction contained 20 bases not matched to a gene. Germline values: CDR1 SGHVS, CDR2 FQNEAQ. For the CDR3, the DNA is TGTGCCAGCAGTCGAGTAAGCACCCCCTTGACTAGCTTCTACGAGCAGTACTTC. Protein sequence: CASSRVSTPLTSFYEQYF.

This rearrangement joins TRBV7-9 to TRBJ2-3, with 7 bases lining up with TRBD1. Germline trimming cut 7 bases from V and 2 bases from J; bases unmatched to any gene: 6. This CDR3 comprises 14 residues. Germline loops: CDR1 SEHNR, CDR2 FQNEAQ (reference sequence). The CDR3 DNA reads TGTGCCAGCAACCTGGGACAGAACACAGATACGCAGTATTTT. As protein: CASNLGQNTDTQYF.

The chain carries TRBV6-1 and TRBJ1-3; TRBD1 aligns across 9 bases. The CDR3 extends over 15 amino acids. J lost 2 bases, V lost 5 bases, and 4 bases had no gene match. Germline V gene lookup returns CDR1 MNHNS and CDR2 SASEGT. CDR3 DNA: TGTGCCAGCAGTCCCGGGACAGGGACTGGAAACACCATATATTTT. This translates into CASSPGTGTGNTIYF.

The V call is TRBV9, the J call TRBJ2-1, with D uncertain. Germline CDR1 SGDLS, CDR2 YYNGEE. V gave up 5 bases and J gave up 14 bases, with 5 bases separating them. CDR3 size: 8 residues. The CDR3 nucleotides read TGTGCCAGCAGAGAGAAGTTCTTC. Its translation: CASREKFF.

In its sample, this clone ranks as medium-sized. V is TRBV19 and J is TRBJ1-5; no definite D call. V was trimmed by 6 bases and J by 6 bases, leaving 15 bases between them. The V gene's germline CDR1 is LNHDA and CDR2 SQIVND (reference sequence). CDR3 length: 14 amino acids. CDR3 in amino acids: CASRLSAAGQPQHF. The CDR3 DNA reads TGTGCCAGTAGGCTTTCGGCAGCGGGTCAGCCCCAGCATTTT. The complete variable domain, with remaining parts taken from reference TRBV19 and TRBJ1-5, reads DGGITQSPKYLFRKEGQNVTLSCEQNLNHDAMYWYRQDPGQGLRLIYYSQIVNDFQKGDIAEGYSVSREKKESFPLTVTSAQKNPTAFYLCASRLSAAGQPQHFGDGTRLSIL.

The table lists this clone with a count of one. The V and J genes are TRBV15 and TRBJ2-3; tentative D call: TRBD2 (6 bases). The germline V gene encodes CDR1 LNHNV and CDR2 YYDKDF (reference sequence). Trimming cost V 0 bases and J 6 bases, with 16 bases left between them. The CDR3 is made up of 16 amino acids. The CDR3 DNA is TGTGCCACCAGCAGAGATCGGGGACTCACGTCTGATACGCAGTATTTT. Amino acids: CATSRDRGLTSDTQYF.

The chain employs TRBV14 and TRBJ2-1; maybe TRBD2 (6 bases). The CDR3 has 13 amino acids. V was cut by 3 bases and J by 10 bases, with 13 bases left in between. Germline V gives CDR1 SGHDN, CDR2 FVKESK. The CDR3 sequence is CASSHWDSREQFF. CDR3 bases: TGTGCCAGCAGCCACTGGGACTCCAGGGAGCAGTTCTTC.

This chain links TRBV27 with TRBJ1-1; TRBD1 might be the D (5 bases). The CDR3 has 12 residues. V lost 8 bases and J 7 bases, leaving 14 bases between the germline ends. Germline V gene lookup returns CDR1 MNHEY and CDR2 SMNVEV (reference sequence). CDR3 loop: CASGGGYGEAFF. CDR3 nucleotide sequence: TGTGCCAGCGGGGGGGGATATGGTGAAGCTTTCTTT.

This clone was counted a single time. The V call is TRBV14, the J call TRBJ2-1; 7 bases agree with TRBD1. The CDR3 totals 16 residues. CDR1 SGHDN and CDR2 FVKESK come from the germline V gene. V shed 4 bases and J 9 bases; nucleotides not matched to a gene: 15. CDR3 sequence reads: CASSPVTGVTLGEQFF. In nucleotides, the CDR3 is TGTGCCAGCAGCCCGGTCACAGGGGTTACCCTCGGTGAGCAGTTCTTC. The full variable domain, completed using reference TRBV14 and TRBJ2-1, is EAGVTQFPSHSVIEKGQTVTLRCDPISGHDNLYWYRRVMGKEIKFLLHFVKESKQDESGMPNNRFLAERTGGTYSTLKVQPAELEDSGVYFCASSPVTGVTLGEQFFGPGTRLTVL.

This clone has more than one count but fewer than ten. The chain employs TRBV7-2 and TRBJ1-5, with a weak D call TRBD1 (5 bases). The CDR3 contains 14 residues. With 1 base removed from V and 1 base from J, the gap between germline ends came to 5 bases. The V gene's germline CDR1 is SGHTA and CDR2 FQGNSA. Here the CDR3 DNA reads TGTGCCAGCAGCTTAGAGGGGAGCAATCAGCCCCAGCATTTT. This translates into CASSLEGSNQPQHF.

The chain is built from TRBV29-1 and TRBJ2-7, with D possibly being TRBD1 or TRBD2 (5 bases each). The CDR3 contains 14 residues. V lost 6 bases and J 6 bases, leaving 21 bases between the germline ends. CDR1 is SQVTM, CDR2 ANQGSEA, per germline. The CDR3 coding sequence is TGCAGCGTAATACCGGGACCCCGATTCTCCGAGCAGTACTTC. It yields the protein CSVIPGPRFSEQYF.

The rearrangement joins TRBV5-1 to TRBJ2-1; possibly TRBD2 for D (5 bases). V dropped 2 bases and J dropped 0 bases, with 6 bases sitting between them. The germline gives CDR1 SGHRS, CDR2 YFSETQ. The CDR3 is 14 residues long. DNA for the CDR3: TGCGCCAGCAGCTTTCGGGGCTCCTACAATGAGCAGTTCTTC. Amino acid sequence: CASSFRGSYNEQFF.